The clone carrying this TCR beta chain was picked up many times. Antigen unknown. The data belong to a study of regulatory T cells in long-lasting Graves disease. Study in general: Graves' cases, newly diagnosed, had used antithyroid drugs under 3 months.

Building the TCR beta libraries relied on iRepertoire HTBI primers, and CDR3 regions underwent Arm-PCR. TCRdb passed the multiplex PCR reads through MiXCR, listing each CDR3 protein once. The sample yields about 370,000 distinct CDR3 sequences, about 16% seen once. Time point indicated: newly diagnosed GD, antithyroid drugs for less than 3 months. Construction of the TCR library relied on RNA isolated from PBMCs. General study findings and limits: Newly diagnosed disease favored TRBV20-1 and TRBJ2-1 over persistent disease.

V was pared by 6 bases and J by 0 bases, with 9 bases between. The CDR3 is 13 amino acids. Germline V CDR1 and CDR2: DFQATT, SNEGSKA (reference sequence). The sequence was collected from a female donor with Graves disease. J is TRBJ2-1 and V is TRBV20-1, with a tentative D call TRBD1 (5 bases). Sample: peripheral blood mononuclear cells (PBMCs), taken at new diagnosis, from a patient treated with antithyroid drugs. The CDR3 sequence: CSATRVSYNEQFF. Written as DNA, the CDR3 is TGCAGTGCCACCAGGGTCTCCTACAATGAGCAGTTCTTC.